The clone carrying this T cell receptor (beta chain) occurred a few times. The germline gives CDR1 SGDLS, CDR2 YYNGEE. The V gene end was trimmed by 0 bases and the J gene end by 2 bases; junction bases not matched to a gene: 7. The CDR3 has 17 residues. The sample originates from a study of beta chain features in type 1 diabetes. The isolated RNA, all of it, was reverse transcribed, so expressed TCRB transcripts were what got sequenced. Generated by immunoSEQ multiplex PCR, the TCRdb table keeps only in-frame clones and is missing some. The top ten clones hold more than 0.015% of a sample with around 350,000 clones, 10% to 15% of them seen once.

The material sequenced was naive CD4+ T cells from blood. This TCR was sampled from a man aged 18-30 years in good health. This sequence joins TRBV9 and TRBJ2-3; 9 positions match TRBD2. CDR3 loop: CASSVASLAGYTDTQYF. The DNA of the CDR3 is TGTGCCAGCAGCGTAGCTTCACTAGCGGGCTACACAGATACGCAGTATTTT.